These T cell receptor beta chains were read from a single sample in a study of blood T cell repertoires in COVID-19. Profiling relied on immunoSEQ multiplex PCR, and the TCRdb table lists in-frame clones only, not all of them. Seen here are 350,000 or so clones, approximately 89% observed once, and the top ten hold less than 11%. Sequencing input: peripheral blood. The receptors derive from a woman aged 25 to 39 with COVID-19, enrolled during active disease. CDR3s include the opening cysteine and the closing phenylalanine or tryptophan. Each record gives: V gene, J gene, clone size, D gene, CDR3 protein, CDR3 DNA. A D gene is named only where the DNA matches it firmly. A clone size is listed for some rows: how often the clone was seen (once, few, many), or a class if it is expanded.

TRBV29-1,TRBJ2-7,.,TRBD2,CSVAPGGGRHEQYF,TGCAGCGTTGCCCCCGGGGGGGGGCGCCACGAGCAGTACTTC
TRBV2,TRBJ2-7,.,TRBD1,CASSRTGDRTYYEQYF,TGTGCCAGCAGCCGAACAGGGGACAGGACCTACTACGAGCAGTACTTC
TRBV19,TRBJ1-1,.,TRBD1,CASRQRDRGYTEAFF,TGTGCCAGTAGACAACGGGACAGGGGATACACTGAAGCTTTCTTT
TRBV6-1,TRBJ2-7,.,TRBD2,CASSVAGVRTYEQYF,TGTGCCAGCAGTGTAGCGGGAGTTAGGACCTACGAGCAGTACTTC
TRBV10-3,TRBJ1-2,.,TRBD1,CAISQSGTGGYYGYTF,TGTGCCATCAGTCAATCAGGGACAGGGGGCTACTATGGCTACACCTTC
TRBV7-2,TRBJ2-1,.,TRBD1,CASSLAGTGAHNEQFF,TGTGCCAGCAGCTTAGCGGGGACAGGGGCCCACAATGAGCAGTTCTTC
TRBV19,TRBJ2-3,.,TRBD1,CASSIVGQGASDTQYF,TGTGCCAGTAGTATAGTGGGACAGGGGGCTTCAGATACGCAGTATTTT
TRBV7-9,TRBJ2-1,.,TRBD2,CASSSPSGRVQFF,TGTGCCAGCAGCTCCCCTAGCGGGAGGGTGCAGTTCTTC
TRBV14,TRBJ2-1,.,.,CASSQLPGNEQFF,TGTGCCAGCAGCCAATTGCCCGGCAATGAGCAGTTCTTC
TRBV24-1,TRBJ1-4,.,TRBD1,CATSDSGGSNEKLFF,TGTGCCACCAGTGACTCAGGGGGGTCTAATGAAAAACTGTTTTTT
TRBV7-8,TRBJ1-5,.,TRBD1,CASSPYTGEIPQPQHF,TGTGCCAGCAGCCCGTACACAGGGGAAATCCCACAGCCCCAGCATTTT
TRBV10-3,TRBJ2-1,.,TRBD1,CAIRGTDYNEQFF,TGTGCCATCAGGGGGACAGACTACAATGAGCAGTTCTTC
TRBV5-1,TRBJ1-2,.,.,CASSLGGTGGYTF,TGCGCCAGCAGCTTGGGCGGGACTGGTGGCTACACCTTC
TRBV7-9,TRBJ1-5,.,TRBD1,CASSRDRGDQPQHF,TGTGCCAGCAGCAGGGACAGGGGAGATCAGCCCCAGCATTTT
TRBV30,TRBJ1-2,.,.,CAWTQTTGGYTF,TGTGCCTGGACACAGACAACCGGCGGCTACACCTTC
TRBV5-6,TRBJ1-5,.,TRBD1,CASSLAGRGRINGNQPQHF,TGTGCCAGCAGCTTGGCCGGCAGGGGGCGAATTAATGGCAATCAGCCCCAGCATTTT
TRBV28,TRBJ2-7,once,.,CASSLVVAGFYEQYF,TGTGCCAGCAGTTTAGTTGTCGCGGGGTTCTACGAGCAGTACTTC
TRBV30,TRBJ1-2,.,TRBD1,CALEGQGGGYTF,TGTGCCCTAGAGGGGCAGGGGGGTGGCTACACCTTC
TRBV29-1,TRBJ2-7,.,.,CSVYSNHEQYF,TGCAGCGTTTATAGTAACCACGAGCAGTACTTC
TRBV2,TRBJ1-4,.,TRBD1,CASSGGTGVEKLFF,TGTGCCAGCAGTGGGGGGACAGGGGTGGAAAAACTGTTTTTT
TRBV5-6,TRBJ1-1,.,.,CASSLNAGVNTEAFF,TGTGCCAGCAGCTTGAACGCAGGGGTGAACACTGAAGCTTTCTTT
TRBV7-9,TRBJ1-4,.,TRBD1,CASSMTGGRNEKLFF,TGTGCCAGCAGCATGACAGGGGGCCGAAATGAAAAACTGTTTTTT
TRBV29-1,TRBJ2-3,.,TRBD2,CSGRGVVTDTQYF,TGCAGCGGTCGGGGGGTGGTCACAGATACGCAGTATTTT
TRBV6-2/TRBV6-3,TRBJ2-5,.,.,CASSQDFFQETQYF,TGTGCCAGCAGTCAGGACTTTTTTCAAGAGACCCAGTACTTC
TRBV6-4,TRBJ1-6,.,TRBD1,CASSVAGGGNSPLHF,TGTGCCAGCAGTGTGGCAGGGGGCGGCAATTCACCCCTCCACTTT
TRBV6-5,TRBJ1-3,.,.,CASRQLRSSGNTIYF,TGTGCCAGCCGACAGCTCCGGAGCTCTGGAAACACCATATATTTT
TRBV14,TRBJ1-1,.,.,CASSQDRNGVRGSEAFF,TGTGCCAGCAGCCAAGATCGTAATGGTGTAAGGGGTTCTGAAGCTTTCTTT
TRBV30,TRBJ2-7,once,TRBD2,CAWSRIAGVSREQYF,TGTGCCTGGAGTCGGATAGCGGGAGTTTCCAGGGAGCAGTACTTC
TRBV5-1,TRBJ1-4,.,.,CASSLEGATNEKLFF,TGCGCCAGCAGCTTGGAAGGAGCAACTAATGAAAAACTGTTTTTT